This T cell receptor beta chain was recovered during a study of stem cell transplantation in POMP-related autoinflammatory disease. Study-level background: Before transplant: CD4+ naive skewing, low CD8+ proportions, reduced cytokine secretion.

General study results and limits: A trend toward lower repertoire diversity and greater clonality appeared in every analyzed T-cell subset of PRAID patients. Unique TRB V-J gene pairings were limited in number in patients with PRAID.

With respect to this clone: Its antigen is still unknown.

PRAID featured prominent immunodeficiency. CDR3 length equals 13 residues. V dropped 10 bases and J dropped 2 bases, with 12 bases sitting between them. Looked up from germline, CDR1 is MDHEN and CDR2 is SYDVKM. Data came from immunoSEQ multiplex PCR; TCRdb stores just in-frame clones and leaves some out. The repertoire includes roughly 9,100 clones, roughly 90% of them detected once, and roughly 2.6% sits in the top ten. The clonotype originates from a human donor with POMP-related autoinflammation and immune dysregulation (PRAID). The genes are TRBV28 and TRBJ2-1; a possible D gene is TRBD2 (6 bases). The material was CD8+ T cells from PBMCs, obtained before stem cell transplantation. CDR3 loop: CATSGVTYNEQFF. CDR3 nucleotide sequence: TGTGCCACCTCGGGAGTCACCTACAATGAGCAGTTCTTC.